This T cell receptor (beta chain) was recorded in a study of beta chain features in type 1 diabetes. The authors sorted CD4+ naive, central memory, regulatory and stem cell-like memory cells via CD45RO/CCR7/CD25/CD127/CD95/CD27. In all sorted populations, purity surpassed 98%. The CDR3 runs to 15 residues. Looked up from germline, CDR1 is LGHNA and CDR2 is YNFKEQ. V gave up 2 bases and J gave up 5 bases; unmatched junction bases: 3. Notes on the study in general: Sampled from patients, naive, central memory and Treg TCRB repertoires appeared more similar than those sampled from healthy donors.

Turning to this clone: What it recognizes is unknown.

The entirety of the isolated RNA underwent reverse transcription, so expressed TCRB transcripts were sequenced. An average of approximately 3.6 million reads was obtained for naive, central memory and regulatory T cell samples. The data were produced by immunoSEQ multiplex PCR, yet TCRdb's version contains in-frame clones alone and is incomplete. The repertoire consists of fewer than 350,000 clones, with under 8.5% occurring once and the leading ten covering over 0.8%. This rearrangement joins TRBV4-2 to TRBJ1-5; 10 bases are shared with TRBD1. Sequences were obtained from central memory CD4+ T cells from blood. This sequence originates from a woman younger than 30 in good health. CDR3 nucleotide sequence: TGTGCCAGCAGCCAAACCGGGACAGGGGATCAGCCCCAGCATTTT. Translation: CASSQTGTGDQPQHF.